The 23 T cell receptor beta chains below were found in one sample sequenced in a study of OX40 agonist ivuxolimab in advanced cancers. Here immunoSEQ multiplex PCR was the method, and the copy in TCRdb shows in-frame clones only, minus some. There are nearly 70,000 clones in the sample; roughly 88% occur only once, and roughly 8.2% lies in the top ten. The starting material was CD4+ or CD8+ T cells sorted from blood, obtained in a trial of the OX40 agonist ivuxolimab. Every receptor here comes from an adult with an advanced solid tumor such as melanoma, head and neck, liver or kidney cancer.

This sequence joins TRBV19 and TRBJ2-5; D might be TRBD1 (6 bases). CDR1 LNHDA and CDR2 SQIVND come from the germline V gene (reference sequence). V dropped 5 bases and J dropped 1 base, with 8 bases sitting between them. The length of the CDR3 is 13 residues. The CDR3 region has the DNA TGTGCCAGTAGTCAGGGGCTCCAAGAGACCCAGTACTTC. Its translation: CASSQGLQETQYF.

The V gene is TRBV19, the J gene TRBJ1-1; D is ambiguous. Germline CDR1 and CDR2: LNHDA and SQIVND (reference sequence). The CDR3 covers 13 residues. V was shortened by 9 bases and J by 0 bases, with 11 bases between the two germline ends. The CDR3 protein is CASRWSVNTEAFF. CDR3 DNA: TGTGCCAGCAGGTGGTCAGTGAACACTGAAGCTTTCTTT.

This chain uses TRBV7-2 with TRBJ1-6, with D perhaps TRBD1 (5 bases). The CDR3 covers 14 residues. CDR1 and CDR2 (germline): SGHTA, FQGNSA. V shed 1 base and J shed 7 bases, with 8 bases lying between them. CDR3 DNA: TGTGCCAGCAGCTTAGGAGGGGCAAATTCACCCCTCCACTTT. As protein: CASSLGGANSPLHF.

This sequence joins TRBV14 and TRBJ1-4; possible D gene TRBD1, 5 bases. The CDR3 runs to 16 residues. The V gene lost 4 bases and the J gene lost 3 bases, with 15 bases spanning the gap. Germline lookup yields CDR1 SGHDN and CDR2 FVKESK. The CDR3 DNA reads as TGTGCCAGCAGCCCGCTGGGGACGGTGTCTAATGAAAAACTGTTTTTT. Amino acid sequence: CASSPLGTVSNEKLFF.

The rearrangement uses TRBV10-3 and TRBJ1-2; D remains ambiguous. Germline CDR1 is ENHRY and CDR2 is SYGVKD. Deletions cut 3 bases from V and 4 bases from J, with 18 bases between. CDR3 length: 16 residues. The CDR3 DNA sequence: TGTGCCATCAGTGACCTTAGAGGAGAATTCAGCTATGGCTACACCTTC. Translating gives CAISDLRGEFSYGYTF.

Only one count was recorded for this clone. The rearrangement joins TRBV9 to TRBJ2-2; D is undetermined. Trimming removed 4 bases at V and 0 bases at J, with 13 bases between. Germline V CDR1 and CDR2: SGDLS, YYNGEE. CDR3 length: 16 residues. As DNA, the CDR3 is TGTGCCAGCAGCTCTCGAAGCAGCGCGAACACCGGGGAGCTGTTTTTT. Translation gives CASSSRSSANTGELFF.

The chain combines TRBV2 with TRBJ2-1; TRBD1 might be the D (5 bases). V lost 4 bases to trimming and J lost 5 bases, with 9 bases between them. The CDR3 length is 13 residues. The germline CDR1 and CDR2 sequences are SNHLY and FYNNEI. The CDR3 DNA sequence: TGTGCCAGCAGTGTTGACAGAGACAATGAGCAGTTCTTC. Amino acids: CASSVDRDNEQFF.

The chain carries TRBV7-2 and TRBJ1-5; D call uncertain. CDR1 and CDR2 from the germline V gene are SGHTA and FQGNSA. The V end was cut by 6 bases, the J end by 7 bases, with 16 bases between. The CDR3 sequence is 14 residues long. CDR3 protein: CASSALFIGQPQHF. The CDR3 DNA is TGTGCCAGCAGTGCCCTATTTATTGGGCAGCCCCAGCATTTT.

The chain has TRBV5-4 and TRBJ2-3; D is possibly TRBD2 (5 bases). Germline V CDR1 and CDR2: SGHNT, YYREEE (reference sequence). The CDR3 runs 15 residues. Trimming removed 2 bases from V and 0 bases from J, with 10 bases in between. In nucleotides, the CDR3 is TGTGCCAGCAGCTTTCGTGGCGGGAGCACAGATACGCAGTATTTT. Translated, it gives CASSFRGGSTDTQYF.

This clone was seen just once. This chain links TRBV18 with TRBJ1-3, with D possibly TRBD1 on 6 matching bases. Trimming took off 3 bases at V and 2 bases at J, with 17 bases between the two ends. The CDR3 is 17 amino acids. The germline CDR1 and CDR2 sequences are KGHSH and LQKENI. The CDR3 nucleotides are TGTGCCAGCTCACCTTTCCGGGACAATCTCCCTGGAAACACCATATATTTT. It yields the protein CASSPFRDNLPGNTIYF.

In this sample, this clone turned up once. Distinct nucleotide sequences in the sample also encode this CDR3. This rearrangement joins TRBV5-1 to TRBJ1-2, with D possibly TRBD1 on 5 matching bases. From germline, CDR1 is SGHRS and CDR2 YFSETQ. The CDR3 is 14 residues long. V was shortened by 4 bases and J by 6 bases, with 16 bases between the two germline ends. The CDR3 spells CASSPGGSADGYTF. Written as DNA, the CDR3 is TGCGCCAGCAGCCCCGGGGGTTCCGCAGATGGCTACACCTTC.

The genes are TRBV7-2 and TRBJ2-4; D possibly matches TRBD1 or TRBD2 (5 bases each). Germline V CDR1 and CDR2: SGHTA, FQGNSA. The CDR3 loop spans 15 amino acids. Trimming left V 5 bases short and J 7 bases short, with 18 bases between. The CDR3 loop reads CASSPGLERGNIQYF. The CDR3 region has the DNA TGTGCCAGCAGCCCGGGGCTGGAGAGGGGTAACATTCAGTACTTC.

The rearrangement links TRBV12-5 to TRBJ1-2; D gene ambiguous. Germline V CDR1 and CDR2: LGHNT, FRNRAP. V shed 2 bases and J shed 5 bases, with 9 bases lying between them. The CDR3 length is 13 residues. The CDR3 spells CASGLLGGYGYTF. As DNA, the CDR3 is TGTGCTAGTGGTTTGTTAGGAGGATATGGCTACACCTTC. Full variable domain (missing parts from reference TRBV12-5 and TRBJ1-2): DARVTQTPRHKVTEMGQEVTMRCQPILGHNTVFWYRQTMMQGLELLAYFRNRAPLDDSGMPKDRFSAEMPDATLATLKIQPSEPRDSAVYFCASGLLGGYGYTFGSGTRLTVV.

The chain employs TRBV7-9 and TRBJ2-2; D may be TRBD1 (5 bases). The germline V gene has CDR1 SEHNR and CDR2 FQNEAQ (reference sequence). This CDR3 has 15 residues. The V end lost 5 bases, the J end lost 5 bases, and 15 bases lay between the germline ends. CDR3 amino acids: CASSRQFEGTGELFF. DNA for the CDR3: TGTGCCAGCAGCCGACAGTTTGAAGGAACCGGGGAGCTGTTTTTT.

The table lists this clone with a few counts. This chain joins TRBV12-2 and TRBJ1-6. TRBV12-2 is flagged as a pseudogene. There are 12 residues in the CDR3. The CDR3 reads CASRYGNSPLHF. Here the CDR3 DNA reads TGTGCAAGTCGTTACGGTAATTCACCCCTCCACTTT.

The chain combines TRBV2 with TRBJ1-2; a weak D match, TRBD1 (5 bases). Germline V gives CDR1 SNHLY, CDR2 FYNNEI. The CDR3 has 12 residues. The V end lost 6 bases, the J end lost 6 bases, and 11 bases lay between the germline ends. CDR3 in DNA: TGTGCCAGCAGAATGGGGGGAGATGGCTACACCTTC. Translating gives CASRMGGDGYTF.

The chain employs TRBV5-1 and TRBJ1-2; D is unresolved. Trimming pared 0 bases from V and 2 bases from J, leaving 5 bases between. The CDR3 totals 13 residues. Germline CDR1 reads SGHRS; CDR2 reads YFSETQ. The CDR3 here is CASSLDWNYGYTF. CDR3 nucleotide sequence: TGCGCCAGCAGCTTGGACTGGAACTATGGCTACACCTTC.

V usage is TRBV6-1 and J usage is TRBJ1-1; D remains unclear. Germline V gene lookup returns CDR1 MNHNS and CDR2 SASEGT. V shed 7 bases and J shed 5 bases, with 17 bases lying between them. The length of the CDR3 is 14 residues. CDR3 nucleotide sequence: TGTGCCAGCACCAATTCTGACGGGAGGACTGAAGCTTTCTTT. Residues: CASTNSDGRTEAFF.

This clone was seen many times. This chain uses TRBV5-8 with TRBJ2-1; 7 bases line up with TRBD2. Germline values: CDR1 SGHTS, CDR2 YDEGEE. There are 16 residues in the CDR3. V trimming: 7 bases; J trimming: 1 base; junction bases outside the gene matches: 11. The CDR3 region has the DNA TGTGCCAGCCCCTTTTTGGGAGGGCCTTCCTACAATGAGCAGTTCTTC. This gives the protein CASPFLGGPSYNEQFF.

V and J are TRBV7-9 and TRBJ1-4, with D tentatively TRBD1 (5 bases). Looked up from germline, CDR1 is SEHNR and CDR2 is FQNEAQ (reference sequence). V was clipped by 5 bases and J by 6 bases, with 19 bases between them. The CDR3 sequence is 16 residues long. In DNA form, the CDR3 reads TGTGCCAGCAGCCCCTACTACAGGTCGGGAGATGAAAAACTGTTTTTT. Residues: CASSPYYRSGDEKLFF.

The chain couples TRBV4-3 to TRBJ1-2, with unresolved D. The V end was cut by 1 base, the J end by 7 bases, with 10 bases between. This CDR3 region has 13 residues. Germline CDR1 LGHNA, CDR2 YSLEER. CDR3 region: CASSQAEAPGYTF. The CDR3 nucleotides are TGCGCCAGCAGCCAAGCGGAGGCCCCTGGCTACACCTTC.

DNA for the CDR3: TGTGCCAGCAGCGGATCAGCCAAAAACATTCAGTACTTC. It is translated as CASSGSAKNIQYF. The rearrangement uses TRBV9 and TRBJ2-4; the D is unclear. This CDR3 is built from 13 residues. V lost 3 bases to trimming and J lost 0 bases, with 4 bases between them. Germline CDR1 and CDR2: SGDLS and YYNGEE.

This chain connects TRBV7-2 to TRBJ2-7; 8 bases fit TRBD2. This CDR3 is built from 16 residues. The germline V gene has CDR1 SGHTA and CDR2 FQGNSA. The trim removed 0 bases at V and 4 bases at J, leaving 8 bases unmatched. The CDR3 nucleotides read TGTGCCAGCAGCTTAGCGGTCACAAGCGGGGGTTACGAGCAGTACTTC. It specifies CASSLAVTSGGYEQYF.